The entry that follows covers one T cell receptor beta chain sequence. Its antigen is not identified. Samples came from healthy bone marrow donors. This sample is part of a study of cytomegalovirus exposure and HLA in healthy donors. Findings and caveats of the study: The study put 150 or so TCR beta chains on its list as cytomegalovirus-associated. Analysis performed later found around 15,000 TCR beta sequences associated with HLA alleles at 0.05 false discovery rate. The authors confirmed in vitro that three CMV-associated chains were specific for CMV antigens.

V shed 5 bases and J 0 bases; nucleotides not matched to a gene: 6. This CDR3 region has 15 residues. Germline CDR1 LNHDA, CDR2 SQIVND (reference sequence). The PCR had 60 Vbeta and 13 Jbeta primers. Sequencing used immunoSEQ multiplex PCR; TCRdb keeps in-frame clones, though not all of them. Seen here are roughly 200,000 clones, 75% to 85% observed once, and the top ten hold 0.65% to 0.75%. The TCR sequence derives from a boy between 10 and 17 years old in good health and CMV-seronegative. The chain couples TRBV19 to TRBJ2-7, with 8 positions matching TRBD1. Sequences were obtained from PBMCs. Here the CDR3 reads CASSVGQDVSYEQYF. CDR3 DNA: TGTGCCAGTAGTGTGGGACAGGACGTCTCCTACGAGCAGTACTTC.